The 31 T cell receptor beta chains given below trace back to one sample, sequenced in a study of T cell repertoires in cytomegalovirus infection (dated by TCRdb to about 2019). This specimen's treatment or condition label, per the study, means: in vitro stimulation with specific CMV peptide epitopes to enrich CMV-specific T cells. These TCRs are of unknown antigen specificity. TCRdb lists the instrument as Illumina HiSeq 1500. Using fastp trimming at Q25 and MiXCR clonotype assembly, TCRdb reanalyzed the public sequencing data and kept in-frame beta chains. Records with the same CDR3 protein are collapsed into one entry carrying the most frequent genes and DNA. This sample lists approximately 49,000 distinct CDR3 sequences; roughly a fifth were detected once. The ten largest clonotypes hold roughly 29% of the sample. This specimen consisted of CD8+ T cells from cultured PBMCs, obtained from culture after CMV antigen stimulation. These receptor sequences come from a human donor in good health (CMV status not recorded). Some clones in this sample may be carry-over from other donors' samples.

This clonotype came up a few times. The chain is built from TRBV4-1 and TRBJ2-7, with D hard to call. V gave up 0 bases and J gave up 1 base, with 13 bases separating them. Germline values: CDR1 MGHRA, CDR2 YSYEKL. This CDR3 spans 16 amino acids. The DNA for the CDR3 is TGCGCCAGCAGCCAAGATGCGACAATGAAATCCTACGAGCAGTACTTC. It yields the protein CASSQDATMKSYEQYF.

The V gene is TRBV6-6, the J gene TRBJ2-7; perhaps TRBD1 as D (6 bases). Germline values: CDR1 MNHNY, CDR2 SVGAGI (reference sequence). This CDR3 has 15 residues. Between the trimmed V and J ends, which lost 5 bases and 1 base, there was a span of 15 bases. The CDR3 is CASSRGLAWSYEQYF. Written as DNA, the CDR3 is TGTGCCAGCAGTAGGGGGTTGGCCTGGTCCTACGAGCAGTACTTC.

V usage is TRBV28 and J usage is TRBJ2-7; tentative D call: TRBD2 (6 bases). With 11 bases removed from V and 1 base from J, the gap between germline ends came to 12 bases. Per the germline V gene, CDR1 is MDHEN and CDR2 is SYDVKM. This CDR3 is built from 12 residues. Here the CDR3 reads CALSGGSYEQYF. The DNA for the CDR3 is TGTGCCTTATCCGGAGGGTCCTACGAGCAGTACTTC.

The J gene is TRBJ2-4, the V gene TRBV12-3 or TRBV12-4; D remains unclear. The CDR3 totals 12 residues. V lost 8 bases and J 0 bases, leaving 5 bases between the germline ends. DNA of the CDR3: TGTGCCAGCTCTCTAGCCAAAAACATTCAGTACTTC. This encodes CASSLAKNIQYF.

This clonotype has only a few counts. The chain couples TRBV12-3 or TRBV12-4 to TRBJ2-2, with no clear D. The CDR3 is made up of 13 amino acids. Trimming cost V 2 bases and J 6 bases, with 7 bases left between them. CDR3 protein: CASSLKPAGELFF. CDR3 nucleotide sequence: TGTGCCAGCAGTTTAAAGCCCGCCGGGGAGCTGTTTTTT.

The genes are TRBV6-2 or TRBV6-3 and TRBJ2-1; 8 bases align to TRBD2. The CDR3 is 16 residues long. In germline, CDR1 is MNHEY, CDR2 SVGEGT. V dropped 0 bases and J dropped 6; count of bases not matched to a gene: 7. CDR3 residues: CASSYSTSANFNEQFF. The CDR3 DNA reads TGTGCCAGCAGTTACTCGACTAGCGCAAACTTCAATGAGCAGTTCTTC.

The rearrangement links TRBV7-8 to TRBJ2-2, with D maybe TRBD1 (6 bases). This CDR3 has 17 amino acids. V lost 3 bases and J lost 3, with 17 bases in between. The germline gives CDR1 SGHVS, CDR2 FQNEAQ. The CDR3 DNA reads TGTGCCAGCAGCTTTTTCAGGCAGGGGCTTGACACCGGGGAGCTGTTTTTT. The encoded protein is CASSFFRQGLDTGELFF.

V is TRBV7-2 and J is TRBJ2-1; 11 bases line up with TRBD1. The CDR3 totals 15 residues. Germline V CDR1 and CDR2: SGHTA, FQGNSA. Unmatched junction bases numbered 3, after V lost 5 bases and J lost 3 bases. The DNA for the CDR3 is TGTGCCAGCAGCGGGGGGACAGGGGGCTACAATGAGCAGTTCTTC. This encodes CASSGGTGGYNEQFF.

Ten or more counts support this clonotype. The genes are TRBV20-1 and TRBJ1-3; a possible D gene is TRBD1 (5 bases). Germline values: CDR1 DFQATT, CDR2 SNEGSKA (reference sequence). V shed 1 base and J shed 0 bases, with 16 bases lying between them. The CDR3 is 17 residues long. CDR3 sequence (DNA): TGCAGTGCTAGAGCGGGACTTTGGGACGTCTCTGGAAACACCATATATTTT. This gives the protein CSARAGLWDVSGNTIYF.

The chain has TRBV7-2 and TRBJ2-7; 9 positions match TRBD2. After removal of 5 bases from V and 5 bases from J, the junction contained 13 bases not matched to a gene. This CDR3 region has 16 residues. Germline V gene data show CDR1 as SGHTA and CDR2 as FQGNSA. The CDR3 DNA reads TGTGCCAGCAGCCGCTACGAAACGGGACTAGCTAACGAGCAGTACTTC. Protein: CASSRYETGLANEQYF. The full variable domain, with the rest looked up from reference TRBV7-2 and TRBJ2-7, is GAGVSQSPSNKVTEKGKDVELRCDPISGHTALYWYRQSLGQGLEFLIYFQGNSAPDKSGLPSDRFSAERTGGSVSTLTIQRTQQEDSAVYLCASSRYETGLANEQYFGPGTRLTVT.

CDR3 in amino acids: CATTTGGSPLHF. The CDR3 nucleotides are TGTGCCACTACCACCGGGGGTTCACCCCTCCACTTT. The rearrangement links TRBV28 to TRBJ1-6, with D maybe TRBD1 (5 bases). CDR1 is MDHEN and CDR2 is SYDVKM in the germline V gene. V lost 10 bases to trimming and J lost 9 bases, with 13 bases between them. The CDR3 totals 12 residues.

This clonotype was observed a handful of times. This chain uses TRBV27 with TRBJ1-1; tentative D call: TRBD1 (5 bases). Between the trimmed V and J ends, which lost 4 bases and 6 bases, there was a span of 12 bases. The CDR3 loop spans 13 amino acids. Germline V gives CDR1 MNHEY, CDR2 SMNVEV (reference sequence). The DNA of the CDR3 is TGTGCCAGCAGTTCAGGGAGGGCTCCTGAAGCTTTCTTT. Its protein product is CASSSGRAPEAFF.

This clonotype was recorded many times. This chain connects TRBV7-2 to TRBJ2-6; the D gene is possibly TRBD1 (6 bases). Trimming left V 8 bases short and J 0 bases short, with 8 bases between. The CDR3 contains 14 residues. Per the germline V gene, CDR1 is SGHTA and CDR2 is FQGNSA. This CDR3 reads CASYRASGANVLTF. CDR3 coding DNA: TGTGCCAGCTACAGGGCCTCTGGGGCCAACGTCCTGACTTTC.

The chain is built from TRBV7-6 and TRBJ2-1; D might be TRBD1 (6 bases). Germline lookup yields CDR1 SGHVS and CDR2 FNYEAQ. Trimming pared 5 bases from V and 7 bases from J, leaving 15 bases between. This CDR3 comprises 14 residues. The chain's CDR3 is CASSILGGPNEQFF. The CDR3 DNA is TGTGCCAGCAGCATCCTTGGGGGCCCGAATGAGCAGTTCTTC.

This clonotype was seen a handful of times. The chain combines TRBV12-3 or TRBV12-4 with TRBJ2-5, with D tentatively TRBD2 (5 bases). The CDR3 extends over 16 amino acids. V was clipped by 4 bases and J by 1 base, with 16 bases between them. The CDR3 loop is CASSSEVRGLQETQYF. In nucleotides, the CDR3 is TGTGCCAGCAGTTCTGAGGTGCGAGGGCTCCAAGAGACCCAGTACTTC.

This CDR3 is CASSYSLLAPGELFF. The CDR3 DNA follows: TGTGCCAGCAGTTACTCGTTATTAGCCCCCGGGGAGCTGTTTTTT. The J gene is TRBJ2-2, the V gene TRBV6-2 or TRBV6-3, with D uncertain. CDR1 is MNHEY and CDR2 is SVGEGT in the germline V gene. This CDR3 contains 15 residues. The V and J ends lost 0 bases and 6 bases respectively, with 11 bases between them.

In this sample, this clonotype turned up once. The chain uses TRBV6-5 and TRBJ1-1; 8 bases are a match to TRBD1. The CDR3 has 15 amino acids. In germline, CDR1 is MNHEY, CDR2 SVGAGI. The trim removed 2 bases at V and 4 bases at J, leaving 6 bases unmatched. The CDR3 loop reads CASSYTDRGGTEAFF. In DNA form, the CDR3 reads TGTGCCAGCAGTTACACCGACAGGGGAGGCACTGAAGCTTTCTTT.

This clonotype turned up a few times. J is TRBJ2-1 and V is TRBV7-2; TRBD2 agrees at 7 bases. V lost 2 bases to trimming and J lost 3 bases; unmatched junction nucleotides: 16. Germline CDR1 and CDR2: SGHTA and FQGNSA. The CDR3 runs to 19 residues. CDR3 nucleotide sequence: TGTGCCAGCAGCTTATCGGGACCTCCTGAGCGGGAAGACTACAATGAGCAGTTCTTC. Amino acid sequence: CASSLSGPPEREDYNEQFF. Based on the CDR3 plus reference TRBV7-2 and TRBJ2-1, the full variable domain is GAGVSQSPSNKVTEKGKDVELRCDPISGHTALYWYRQSLGQGLEFLIYFQGNSAPDKSGLPSDRFSAERTGGSVSTLTIQRTQQEDSAVYLCASSLSGPPEREDYNEQFFGPGTRLTVL.

Within the sample, this clonotype is medium-sized (0.01 to 0.1%). This rearrangement joins TRBV12-3 or TRBV12-4 to TRBJ2-3; D is ambiguous. The V and J ends lost 3 bases and 0 bases respectively, with 4 bases between them. The CDR3 has 13 residues. The CDR3 nucleotides are TGTGCCAGCAGTTTCAAGAGCACAGATACGCAGTATTTT. It yields the protein CASSFKSTDTQYF.

This sequence joins TRBV7-9 and TRBJ1-2; 11 bases align to TRBD1. Germline CDR1 and CDR2: SEHNR and FQNEAQ (reference sequence). The length of the CDR3 is 19 residues. J was trimmed by 8 bases and V by 2 bases; bases with no gene match: 19. As DNA, the CDR3 is TGTGCCAGCAGCTTATCGCGGGGACAGGGGGGTGAGGCCCTGGTCGGCTACACCTTC. Protein sequence: CASSLSRGQGGEALVGYTF.

This clonotype showed up just a few times. The chain combines TRBV5-6 with TRBJ2-1; TRBD1 or TRBD2 may be the D gene (5 bases each). The CDR3 runs 14 residues. Per the germline V gene, CDR1 is SGHDT and CDR2 is YYEEEE. The CDR3 bases are TGTGCTACCAGGGAGTCTGGGTCCTACAATGAGCAGTTCTTC. It encodes CATRESGSYNEQFF.

This clonotype was seen a few times. This chain uses TRBV10-3 with TRBJ2-1, with 7 nucleotides matching TRBD2. CDR3 length equals 13 residues. Trimming cost V 7 bases and J 2 bases; bases outside gene matches: 2. Germline V lookup: CDR1 ENHRY, CDR2 SYGVKD. The CDR3 nucleotides are TGTGCCATCACAGCGGGACCCTACAATGAGCAGTTCTTC. Translated, it gives CAITAGPYNEQFF.

This clonotype was seen a few times. The chain is built from TRBV7-3 and TRBJ2-3; either TRBD1 or TRBD2 may supply D (6 bases each). There are 14 residues in the CDR3. Germline V gene sequence: CDR1 SGHTA, CDR2 FQGTGA. The germline V and J ends were trimmed by 4 bases and 4 bases, with 12 bases remaining between them. The CDR3 nucleotides read TGTGCCAGCAGCTCTGTAGGGGGGCCAGATACGCAGTATTTT. It translates to CASSSVGGPDTQYF.

Notes on this clonotype: An end of the junction differs from the germline gene, which may be a read error. The V call is TRBV15, the J call TRBJ2-5; TRBD1 aligns across 7 bases. In germline, CDR1 is LNHNV, CDR2 YYDKDF (reference sequence). The CDR3 contains 15 residues. The CDR3 sequence is CATSRDRGRQETQHF. CDR3 nucleotides: TGTGCCACCAGCAGAGATAGGGGGCGGCAAGAGACCCAGCACTTC.

The table lists this clonotype with many counts. V gene TRBV27 combines with J gene TRBJ1-5; possible D gene TRBD1, 5 bases. Germline values: CDR1 MNHEY, CDR2 SMNVEV (reference sequence). CDR3 length: 14 amino acids. The V and J ends lost 3 bases and 6 bases respectively, with 12 bases between them. CDR3: CASSFAAGSQPQHF. The CDR3 DNA reads as TGTGCCAGCAGTTTTGCGGCAGGGAGTCAGCCCCAGCATTTT.

In this sample, this clonotype turned up many times. The chain joins TRBV25-1 to TRBJ2-7; D is unresolved. V was clipped by 2 bases and J by 5 bases, with 4 bases between them. The germline gives CDR1 MGHDK, CDR2 SYGVNS. The CDR3 is 11 amino acids. DNA for the CDR3: TGTGCCAGCAGTGAAAGCCACGAGCAGTACTTC. It yields the protein CASSESHEQYF.

This clonotype occurred many times. CDR3 in DNA: TGTGCCAGCAGCCAACTAGCGGGGGGAGTCAATGAGCAGTTCTTC. Translation: CASSQLAGGVNEQFF. This chain uses TRBV4-2 with TRBJ2-1; the match to TRBD2 covers 11 bases. Germline assignment: CDR1 LGHNA and CDR2 YNFKEQ. There are 15 residues in the CDR3. V dropped 2 bases and J dropped 6; count of bases not matched to a gene: 3.

This clonotype was observed a handful of times. The chain couples TRBV20-1 to TRBJ2-7; 9 positions match TRBD2. The V segment lost 0 bases and the J segment 0 bases; nucleotides outside the gene matches: 3. CDR1 is DFQATT and CDR2 is SNEGSKA in the germline V gene (reference sequence). The CDR3 is 15 amino acids. The chain's CDR3 is CSARDFSGSSYEQYF. DNA of the CDR3: TGCAGTGCTAGAGATTTTAGCGGGAGCTCCTACGAGCAGTACTTC.

There are a few counts of this clonotype. The chain joins TRBV7-2 to TRBJ2-3; 8 bases match TRBD2. From germline, CDR1 is SGHTA and CDR2 FQGNSA. V shed 4 bases, J shed 0 bases, and the junction held 6 bases outside the gene matches. The CDR3 contains 16 residues. CDR3 sequence: CASSWREETSTDTQYF. The CDR3 DNA reads as TGTGCCAGCAGCTGGCGGGAGGAAACTAGCACAGATACGCAGTATTTT.

V usage is TRBV6-5 and J usage is TRBJ2-7; D is undetermined. The length of the CDR3 is 13 residues. CDR1 is MNHEY, CDR2 SVGAGI, per germline. Trimming pared 2 bases from V and 6 bases from J, leaving 11 bases between. In nucleotides, the CDR3 is TGTGCCAGCAGTTACCGCCCCACGGGCGAGCAGTACTTC. Translating gives CASSYRPTGEQYF.

In its sample, this clonotype ranks as medium-sized (0.01 to 0.1%). J is TRBJ1-2 and V is TRBV7-8, with D maybe TRBD1 (6 bases). V was cut by 4 bases and J by 6 bases, with 15 bases left in between. This CDR3 has 14 residues. The V gene's germline CDR1 is SGHVS and CDR2 FQNEAQ. CDR3 protein: CASSYGEGGNGYTF. DNA for the CDR3: TGTGCCAGCAGCTATGGGGAGGGGGGCAATGGCTACACCTTC.